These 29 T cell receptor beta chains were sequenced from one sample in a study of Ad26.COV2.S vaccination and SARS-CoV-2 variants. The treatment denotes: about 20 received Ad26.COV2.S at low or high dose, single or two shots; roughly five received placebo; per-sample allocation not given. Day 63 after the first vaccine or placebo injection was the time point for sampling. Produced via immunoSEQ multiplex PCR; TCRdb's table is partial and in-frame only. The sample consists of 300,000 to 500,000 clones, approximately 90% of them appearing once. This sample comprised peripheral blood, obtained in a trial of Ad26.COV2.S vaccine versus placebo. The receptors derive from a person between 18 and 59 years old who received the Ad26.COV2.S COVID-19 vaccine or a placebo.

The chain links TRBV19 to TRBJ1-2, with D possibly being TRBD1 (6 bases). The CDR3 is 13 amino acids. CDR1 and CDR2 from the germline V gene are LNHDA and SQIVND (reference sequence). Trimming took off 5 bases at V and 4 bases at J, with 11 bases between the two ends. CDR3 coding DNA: TGTGCCAGTAGTCCACAGGGAGGCTATGGCTACACCTTC. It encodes CASSPQGGYGYTF.

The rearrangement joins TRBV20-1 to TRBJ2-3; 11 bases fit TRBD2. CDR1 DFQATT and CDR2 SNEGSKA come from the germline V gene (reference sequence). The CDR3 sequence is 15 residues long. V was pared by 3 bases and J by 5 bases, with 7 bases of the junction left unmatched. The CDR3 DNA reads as TGCAGTGCTAGTCGTCCTAGCGGGGGGTTAGATACGCAGTATTTT. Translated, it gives CSASRPSGGLDTQYF.

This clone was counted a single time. The CDR3 is CASSLGTPVGTQYF. Written as DNA, the CDR3 is TGTGCCAGCAGCTTAGGGACGCCCGTAGGGACCCAGTACTTC. The V gene is TRBV7-2, the J gene TRBJ2-5; D is unresolved. CDR3 length: 14 amino acids. Germline loops: CDR1 SGHTA, CDR2 FQGNSA. Trimming took 1 base from V and 7 from J, leaving 13 bases between them.

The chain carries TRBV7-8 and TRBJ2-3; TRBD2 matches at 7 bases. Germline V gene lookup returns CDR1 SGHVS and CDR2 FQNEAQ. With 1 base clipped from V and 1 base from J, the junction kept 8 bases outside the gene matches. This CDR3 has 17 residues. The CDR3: CASSLGVVGGGTDTQYF. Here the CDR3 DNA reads TGTGCCAGCAGCTTAGGTGTGGTGGGGGGGGGCACAGATACGCAGTATTTT. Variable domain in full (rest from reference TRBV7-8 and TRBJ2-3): GAGVSQSPRYKVAKRGQDVALRCDPISGHVSLFWYQQALGQGPEFLTYFQNEAQLDKSGLPSDRFFAERPEGSVSTLKIQRTQQEDSAVYLCASSLGVVGGGTDTQYFGPGTRLTVL.

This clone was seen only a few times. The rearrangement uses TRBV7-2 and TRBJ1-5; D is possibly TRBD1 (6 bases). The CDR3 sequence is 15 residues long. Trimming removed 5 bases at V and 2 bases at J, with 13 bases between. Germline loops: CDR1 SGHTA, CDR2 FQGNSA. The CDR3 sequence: CASSREGGGNQPQHF. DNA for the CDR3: TGTGCCAGCAGCCGCGAGGGGGGCGGCAATCAGCCCCAGCATTTT.

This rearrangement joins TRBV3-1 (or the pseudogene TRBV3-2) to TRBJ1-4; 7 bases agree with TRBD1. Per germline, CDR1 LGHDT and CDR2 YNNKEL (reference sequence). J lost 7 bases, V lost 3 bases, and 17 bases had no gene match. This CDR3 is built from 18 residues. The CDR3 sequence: CASSHKNGSGTETEKLFF. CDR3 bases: TGTGCCAGCAGCCATAAAAATGGTTCCGGGACAGAGACTGAAAAACTGTTTTTT.

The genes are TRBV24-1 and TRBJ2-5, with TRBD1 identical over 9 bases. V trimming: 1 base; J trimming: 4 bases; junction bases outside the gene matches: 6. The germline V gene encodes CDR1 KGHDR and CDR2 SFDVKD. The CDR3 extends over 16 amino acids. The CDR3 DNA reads TGTGCCACCAGTGATTTAAGACAGGGGGGGCGAGAGACCCAGTACTTC. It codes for CATSDLRQGGRETQYF.

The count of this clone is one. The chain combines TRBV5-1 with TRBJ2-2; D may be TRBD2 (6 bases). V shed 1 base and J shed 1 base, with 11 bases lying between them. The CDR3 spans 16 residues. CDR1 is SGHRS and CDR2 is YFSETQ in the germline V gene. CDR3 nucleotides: TGCGCCAGCAGCTTGACCCGACTAGAGAACACCGGGGAGCTGTTTTTT. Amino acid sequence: CASSLTRLENTGELFF. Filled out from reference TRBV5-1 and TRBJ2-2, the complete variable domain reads KAGVTQTPRYLIKTRGQQVTLSCSPISGHRSVSWYQQTPGQGLQFLFEYFSETQRNKGNFPGRFSGRQFSNSRSEMNVSTLELGDSALYLCASSLTRLENTGELFFGEGSRLTVL.

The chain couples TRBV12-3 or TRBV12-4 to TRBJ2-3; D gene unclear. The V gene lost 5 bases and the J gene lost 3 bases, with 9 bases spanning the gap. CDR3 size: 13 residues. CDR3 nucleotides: TGTGCCAGCAGTCCGAGAGGAACAGATACGCAGTATTTT. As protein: CASSPRGTDTQYF.

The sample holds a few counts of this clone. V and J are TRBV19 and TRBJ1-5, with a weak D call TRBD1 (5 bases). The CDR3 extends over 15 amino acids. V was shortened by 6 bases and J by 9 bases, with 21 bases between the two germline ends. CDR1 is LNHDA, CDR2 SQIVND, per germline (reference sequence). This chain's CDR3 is CASSPRGPQVAPQHF. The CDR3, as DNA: TGTGCCAGTAGCCCAAGGGGACCTCAGGTCGCGCCCCAGCATTTT.

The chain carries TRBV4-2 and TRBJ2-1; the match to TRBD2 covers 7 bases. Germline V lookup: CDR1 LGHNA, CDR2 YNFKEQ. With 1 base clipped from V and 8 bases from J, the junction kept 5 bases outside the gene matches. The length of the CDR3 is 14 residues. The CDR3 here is CASSQVDGGYEQFF. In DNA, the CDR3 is TGTGCCAGCAGCCAAGTAGACGGGGGGTATGAGCAGTTCTTC.

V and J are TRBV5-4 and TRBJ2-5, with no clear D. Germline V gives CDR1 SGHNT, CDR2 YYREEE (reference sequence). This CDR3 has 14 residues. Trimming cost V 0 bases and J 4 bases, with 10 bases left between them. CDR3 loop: CASSLASNRETQYF. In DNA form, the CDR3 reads TGTGCCAGCAGCTTGGCGTCCAATAGAGAGACCCAGTACTTC.

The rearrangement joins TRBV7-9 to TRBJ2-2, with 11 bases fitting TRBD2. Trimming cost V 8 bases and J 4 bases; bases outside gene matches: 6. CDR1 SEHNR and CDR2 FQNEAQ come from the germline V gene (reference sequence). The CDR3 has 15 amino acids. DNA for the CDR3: TGTGCCAGCCTAGCGGGGGGTTATCTCACCGGGGAGCTGTTTTTT. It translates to CASLAGGYLTGELFF.

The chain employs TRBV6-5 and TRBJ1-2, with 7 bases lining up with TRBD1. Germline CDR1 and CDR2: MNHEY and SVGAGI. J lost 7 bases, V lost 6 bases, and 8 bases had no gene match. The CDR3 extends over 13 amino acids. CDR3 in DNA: TGTGCCAGCAGATTGACAGGGATGAGTGGCTACACCTTC. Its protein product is CASRLTGMSGYTF.

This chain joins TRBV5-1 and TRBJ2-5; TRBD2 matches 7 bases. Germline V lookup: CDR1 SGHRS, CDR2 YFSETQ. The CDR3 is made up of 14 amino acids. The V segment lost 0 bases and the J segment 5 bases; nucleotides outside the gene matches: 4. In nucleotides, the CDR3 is TGCGCCAGCAGCTTGGCCCTAGCGGAGGAGACCCAGTACTTC. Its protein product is CASSLALAEETQYF.

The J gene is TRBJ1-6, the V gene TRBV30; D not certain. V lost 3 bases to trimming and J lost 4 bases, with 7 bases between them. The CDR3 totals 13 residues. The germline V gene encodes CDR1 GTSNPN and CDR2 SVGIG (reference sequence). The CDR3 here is CAWRGDYNSPLHF. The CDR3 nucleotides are TGTGCCTGGAGAGGAGATTATAATTCACCCCTCCACTTT.

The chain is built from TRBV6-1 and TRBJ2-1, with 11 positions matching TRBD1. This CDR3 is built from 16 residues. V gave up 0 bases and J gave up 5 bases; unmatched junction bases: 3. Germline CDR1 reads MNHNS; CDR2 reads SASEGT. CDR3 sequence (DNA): TGTGCCAGCAGTGAAGCGGAGGGACAGGGGGACAATGAGCAGTTCTTC. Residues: CASSEAEGQGDNEQFF.

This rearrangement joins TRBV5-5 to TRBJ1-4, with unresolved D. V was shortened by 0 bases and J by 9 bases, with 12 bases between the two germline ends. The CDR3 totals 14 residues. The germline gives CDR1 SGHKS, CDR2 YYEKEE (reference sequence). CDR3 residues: CASSLDIAYQKLFF. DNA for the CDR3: TGTGCCAGCAGCTTGGATATCGCGTATCAAAAACTGTTTTTT.

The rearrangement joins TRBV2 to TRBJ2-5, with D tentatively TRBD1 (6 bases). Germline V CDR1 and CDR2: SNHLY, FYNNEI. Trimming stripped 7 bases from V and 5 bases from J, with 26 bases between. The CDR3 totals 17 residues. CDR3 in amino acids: CASTRQAAGTPWETQYF. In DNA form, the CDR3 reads TGTGCCAGCACCCGACAGGCAGCTGGGACACCTTGGGAGACCCAGTACTTC.

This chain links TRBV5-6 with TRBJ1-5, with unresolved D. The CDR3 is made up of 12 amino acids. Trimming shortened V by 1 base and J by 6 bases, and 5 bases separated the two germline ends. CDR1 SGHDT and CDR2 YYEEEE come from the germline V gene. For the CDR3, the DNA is TGTGCCAGCAGCTTGTACGGTCAGCCCCAGCATTTT. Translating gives CASSLYGQPQHF.

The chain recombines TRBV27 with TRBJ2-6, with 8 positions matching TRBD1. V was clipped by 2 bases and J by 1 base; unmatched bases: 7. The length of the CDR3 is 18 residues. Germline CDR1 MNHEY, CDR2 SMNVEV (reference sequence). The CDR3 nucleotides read TGTGCCAGCAGTTTAAGGCAGGGGGCCGTATCTGGGGCCAACGTCCTGACTTTC. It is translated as CASSLRQGAVSGANVLTF.

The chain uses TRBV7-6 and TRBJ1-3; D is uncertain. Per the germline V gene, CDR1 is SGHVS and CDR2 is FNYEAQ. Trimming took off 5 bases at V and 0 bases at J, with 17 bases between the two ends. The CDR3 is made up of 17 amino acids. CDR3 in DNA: TGTGCCAGCAGCCCAAGTTTAACAGCGTTCTCTGGAAACACCATATATTTT. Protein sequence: CASSPSLTAFSGNTIYF.

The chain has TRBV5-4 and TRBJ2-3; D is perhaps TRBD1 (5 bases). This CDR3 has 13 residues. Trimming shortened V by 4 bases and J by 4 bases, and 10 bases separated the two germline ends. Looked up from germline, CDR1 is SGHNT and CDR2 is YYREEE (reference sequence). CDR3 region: CASSPRAADTQYF. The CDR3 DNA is TGTGCCAGCAGCCCCAGGGCGGCAGATACGCAGTATTTT.

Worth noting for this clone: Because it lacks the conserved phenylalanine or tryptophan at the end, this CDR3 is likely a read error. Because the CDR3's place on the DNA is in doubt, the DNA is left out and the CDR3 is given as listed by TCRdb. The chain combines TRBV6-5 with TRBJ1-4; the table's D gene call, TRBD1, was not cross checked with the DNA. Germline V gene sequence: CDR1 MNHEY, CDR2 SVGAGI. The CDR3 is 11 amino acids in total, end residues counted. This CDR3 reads CAGYRGRDPKV.

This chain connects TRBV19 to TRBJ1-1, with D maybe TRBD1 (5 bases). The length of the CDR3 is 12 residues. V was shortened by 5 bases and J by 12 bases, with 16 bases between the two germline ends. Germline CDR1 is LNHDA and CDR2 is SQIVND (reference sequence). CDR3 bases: TGTGCCAGTAGTCGGGACGTCGAGGTATCTTTCTTT. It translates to CASSRDVEVSFF. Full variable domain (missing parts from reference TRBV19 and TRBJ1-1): DGGITQSPKYLFRKEGQNVTLSCEQNLNHDAMYWYRQDPGQGLRLIYYSQIVNDFQKGDIAEGYSVSREKKESFPLTVTSAQKNPTAFYLCASSRDVEVSFFGQGTRLTVV.

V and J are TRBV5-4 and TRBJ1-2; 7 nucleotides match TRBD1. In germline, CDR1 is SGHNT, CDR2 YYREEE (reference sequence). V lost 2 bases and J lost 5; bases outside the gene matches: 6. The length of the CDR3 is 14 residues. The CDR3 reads CASSLPGQTYGYTF. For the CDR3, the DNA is TGTGCCAGCAGCTTACCGGGACAGACTTATGGCTACACCTTC.

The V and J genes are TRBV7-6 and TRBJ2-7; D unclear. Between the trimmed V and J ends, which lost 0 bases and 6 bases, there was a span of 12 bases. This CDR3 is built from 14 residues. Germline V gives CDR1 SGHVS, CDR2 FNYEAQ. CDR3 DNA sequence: TGTGCCAGCAGCTTAGCGTCCGGGCAGTCCGAGCAGTACTTC. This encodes CASSLASGQSEQYF.

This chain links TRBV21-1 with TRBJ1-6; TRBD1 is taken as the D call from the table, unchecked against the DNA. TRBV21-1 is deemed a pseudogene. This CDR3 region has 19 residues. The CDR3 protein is CASSKGQGAPSSYNSPLHF. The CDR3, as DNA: TGTGCCAGCAGCAAAGGACAGGGGGCGCCGAGCTCCTATAATTCACCCCTCCACTTT.

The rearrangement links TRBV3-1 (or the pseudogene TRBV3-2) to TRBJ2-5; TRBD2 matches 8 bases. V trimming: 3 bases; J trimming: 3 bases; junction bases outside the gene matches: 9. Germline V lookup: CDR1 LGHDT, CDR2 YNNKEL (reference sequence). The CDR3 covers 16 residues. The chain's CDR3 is CASSQISGGEEETQYF. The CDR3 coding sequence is TGTGCCAGCAGCCAGATCAGCGGGGGTGAGGAAGAGACCCAGTACTTC.